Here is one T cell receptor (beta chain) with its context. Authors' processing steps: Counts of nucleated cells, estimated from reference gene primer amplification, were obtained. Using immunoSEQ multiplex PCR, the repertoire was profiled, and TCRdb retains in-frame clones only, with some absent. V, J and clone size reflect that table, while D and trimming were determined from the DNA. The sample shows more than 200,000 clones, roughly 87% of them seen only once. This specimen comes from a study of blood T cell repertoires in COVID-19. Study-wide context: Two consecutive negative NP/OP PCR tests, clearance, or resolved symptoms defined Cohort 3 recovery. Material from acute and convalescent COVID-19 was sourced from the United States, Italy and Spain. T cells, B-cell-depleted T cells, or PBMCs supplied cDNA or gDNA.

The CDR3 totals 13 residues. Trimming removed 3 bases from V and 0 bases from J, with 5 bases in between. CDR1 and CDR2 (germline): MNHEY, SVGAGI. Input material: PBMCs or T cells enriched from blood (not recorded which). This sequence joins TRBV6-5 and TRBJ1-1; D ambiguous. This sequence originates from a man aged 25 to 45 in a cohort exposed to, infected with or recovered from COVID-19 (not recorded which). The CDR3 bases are TGTGCCAGCAGTTATCAGGTGAACACTGAAGCTTTCTTT. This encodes CASSYQVNTEAFF.